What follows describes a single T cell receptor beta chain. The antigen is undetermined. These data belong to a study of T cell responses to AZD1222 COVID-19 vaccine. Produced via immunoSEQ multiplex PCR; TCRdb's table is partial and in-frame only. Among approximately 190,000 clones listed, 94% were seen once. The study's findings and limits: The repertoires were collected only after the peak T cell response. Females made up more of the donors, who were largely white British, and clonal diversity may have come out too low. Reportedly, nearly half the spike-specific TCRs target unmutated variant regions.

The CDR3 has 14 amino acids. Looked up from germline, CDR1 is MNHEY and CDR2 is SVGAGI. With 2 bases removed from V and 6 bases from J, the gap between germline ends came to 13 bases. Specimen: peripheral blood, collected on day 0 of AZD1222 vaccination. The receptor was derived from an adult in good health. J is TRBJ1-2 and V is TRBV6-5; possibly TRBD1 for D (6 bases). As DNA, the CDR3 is TGTGCCAGCAGTTACGGGGGCCTTAGGAATGGCTACACCTTC. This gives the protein CASSYGGLRNGYTF.